This TCR beta chain emerged from a study of CXCR3-negative and CXCR3-positive naive CD8 T cells. CD45RO-CCR7+CD27+CD95- marked naive CD8+ T cells. The method, 5' RACE with UMI labels, was used to prepare the TRB cDNA libraries. TCRdb reprocessed the 5' RACE reads and stores each CDR3 protein as one record, lacking DNA. The sample has over 100,000 distinct CDR3 sequences; the top ten hold approximately 0.38%. In the case of this clonotype: Antigen specificity is unknown.

Germline CDR1 reads SGDLS; CDR2 reads YYNGEE. The CDR3 runs to 13 residues. Study-level findings and limits: In CXCR3-positive naive cells, the TRB CDR3s were more hydrophobic than in CXCR3-negative naive cells.

The source of this sequence is a human donor in good health. Some clones in this sample may be carry-over from other donors' samples. The chain couples TRBV9 to TRBJ2-1; no DNA is available, so the TRBD1 call from TCRdb remains unchecked. The sequenced sample consisted of naive CXCR3+ CD8+ T cells from blood. The subset here: CD45RO-CCR7+CD27+CD95- naive CD8+ T cells expressing CXCR3 (TNR3+). CDR3: CASSPRGLNEQFF.